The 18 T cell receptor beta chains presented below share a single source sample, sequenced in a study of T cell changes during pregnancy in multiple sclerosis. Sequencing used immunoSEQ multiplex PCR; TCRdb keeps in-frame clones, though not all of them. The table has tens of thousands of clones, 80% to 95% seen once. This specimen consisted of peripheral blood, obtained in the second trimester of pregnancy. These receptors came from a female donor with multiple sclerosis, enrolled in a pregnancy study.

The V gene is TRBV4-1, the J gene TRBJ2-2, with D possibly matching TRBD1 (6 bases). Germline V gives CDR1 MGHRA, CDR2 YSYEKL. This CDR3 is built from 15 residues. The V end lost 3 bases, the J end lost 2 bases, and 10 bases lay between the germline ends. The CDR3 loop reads CASSHVDSNTGELFF. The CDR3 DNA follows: TGCGCCAGCAGCCACGTGGACAGTAACACCGGGGAGCTGTTTTTT.

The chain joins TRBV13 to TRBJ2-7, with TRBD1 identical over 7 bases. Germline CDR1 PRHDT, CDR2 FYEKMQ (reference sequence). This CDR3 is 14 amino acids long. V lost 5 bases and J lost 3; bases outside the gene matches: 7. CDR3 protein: CASSGGQDRYEQYF. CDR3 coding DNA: TGTGCCAGCAGCGGCGGACAGGACCGCTACGAGCAGTACTTC.

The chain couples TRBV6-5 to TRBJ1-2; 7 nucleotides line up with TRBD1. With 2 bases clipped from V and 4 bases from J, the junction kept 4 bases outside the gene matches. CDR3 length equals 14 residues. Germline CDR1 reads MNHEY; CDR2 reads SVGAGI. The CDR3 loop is CASSYRQGLYGYTF. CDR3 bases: TGTGCCAGCAGTTACCGACAGGGCCTCTATGGCTACACCTTC.

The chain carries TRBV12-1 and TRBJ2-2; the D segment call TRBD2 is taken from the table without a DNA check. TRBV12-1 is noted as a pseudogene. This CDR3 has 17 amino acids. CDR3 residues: CASSIRTRGAGTGELFF. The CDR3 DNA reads TGTGCCAGCAGCATCCGGACTAGGGGGGCGGGGACCGGGGAGCTGTTTTTT.

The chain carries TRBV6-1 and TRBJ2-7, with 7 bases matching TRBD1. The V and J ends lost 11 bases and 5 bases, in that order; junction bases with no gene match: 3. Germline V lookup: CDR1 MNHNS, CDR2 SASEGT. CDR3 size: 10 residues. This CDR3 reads CASGGHEQYF. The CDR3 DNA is TGTGCCTCAGGGGGTCACGAGCAGTACTTC.

DNA for the CDR3: TGTGCCACTGAAAGGGGGATCTACAATGAGCAGTTCTTC. Amino acid sequence: CATERGIYNEQFF. The V gene is TRBV2, the J gene TRBJ2-1; weak D call: TRBD1 (6 bases). This CDR3 has 13 residues. V was trimmed by 10 bases and J by 3 bases, leaving 13 bases between them. The germline V gene has CDR1 SNHLY and CDR2 FYNNEI.

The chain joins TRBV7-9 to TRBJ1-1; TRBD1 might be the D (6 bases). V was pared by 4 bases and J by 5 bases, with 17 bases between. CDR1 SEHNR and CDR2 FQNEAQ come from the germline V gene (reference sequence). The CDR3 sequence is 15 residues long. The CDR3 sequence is CASSYPPGGRTEAFF. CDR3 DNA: TGTGCCAGCAGCTACCCCCCCGGGGGGCGGACTGAAGCTTTCTTT.

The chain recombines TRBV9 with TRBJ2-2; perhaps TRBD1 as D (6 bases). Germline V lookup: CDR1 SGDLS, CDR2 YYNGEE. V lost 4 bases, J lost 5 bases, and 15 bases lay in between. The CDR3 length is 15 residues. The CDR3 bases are TGTGCCAGCAGCTCCGGACAGTACCGAACCGGGGAGCTGTTTTTT. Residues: CASSSGQYRTGELFF.

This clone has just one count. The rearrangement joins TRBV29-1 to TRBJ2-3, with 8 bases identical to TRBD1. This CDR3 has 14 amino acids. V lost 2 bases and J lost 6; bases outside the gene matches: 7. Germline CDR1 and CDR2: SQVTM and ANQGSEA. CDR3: CSVERDRRLDTQYF. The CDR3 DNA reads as TGCAGCGTTGAAAGGGACAGGAGGCTGGATACGCAGTATTTT.

CDR3: CASRLAGLGEQYF. CDR3 nucleotide sequence: TGTGCCAGCAGACTAGCGGGGCTAGGCGAGCAGTACTTC. The gene calls are TRBV27 and TRBJ2-7; 10 nucleotides match TRBD2. This CDR3 spans 13 amino acids. CDR1 is MNHEY, CDR2 SMNVEV, per germline (reference sequence). V shed 6 bases and J 6 bases; nucleotides not matched to a gene: 5.

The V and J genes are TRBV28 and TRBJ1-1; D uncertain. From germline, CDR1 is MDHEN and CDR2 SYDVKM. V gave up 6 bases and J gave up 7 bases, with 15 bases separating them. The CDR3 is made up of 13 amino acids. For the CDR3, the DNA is TGTGCCAGCAGCCCGAGAGGGAGCGGTGAAGCTTTCTTT. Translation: CASSPRGSGEAFF.

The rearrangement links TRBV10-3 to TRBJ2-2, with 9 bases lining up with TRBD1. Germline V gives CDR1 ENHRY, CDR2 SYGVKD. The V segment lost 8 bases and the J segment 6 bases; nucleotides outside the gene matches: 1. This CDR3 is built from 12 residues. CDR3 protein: CAIGQGSGELFF. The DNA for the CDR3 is TGTGCCATCGGACAGGGGTCCGGGGAGCTGTTTTTT.

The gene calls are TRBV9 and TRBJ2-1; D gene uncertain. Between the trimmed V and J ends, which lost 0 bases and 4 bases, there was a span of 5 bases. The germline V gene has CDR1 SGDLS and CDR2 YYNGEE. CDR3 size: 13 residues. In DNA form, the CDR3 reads TGTGCCAGCAGCGTAGGACAATACAATGAGCAGTTCTTC. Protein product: CASSVGQYNEQFF.

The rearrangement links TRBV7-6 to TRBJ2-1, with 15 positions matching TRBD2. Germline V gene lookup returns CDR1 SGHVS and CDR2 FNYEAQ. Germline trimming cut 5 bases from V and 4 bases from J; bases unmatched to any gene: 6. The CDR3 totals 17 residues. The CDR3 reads CASSEGLAGGRYNEQFF. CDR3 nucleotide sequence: TGTGCCAGCAGCGAAGGACTAGCGGGAGGGAGGTACAATGAGCAGTTCTTC.

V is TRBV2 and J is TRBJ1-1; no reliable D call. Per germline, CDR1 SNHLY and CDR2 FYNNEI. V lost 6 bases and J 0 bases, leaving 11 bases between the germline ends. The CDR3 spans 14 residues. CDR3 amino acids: CASRFRNMNTEAFF. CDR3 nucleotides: TGTGCCAGCAGGTTCAGGAACATGAACACTGAAGCTTTCTTT.

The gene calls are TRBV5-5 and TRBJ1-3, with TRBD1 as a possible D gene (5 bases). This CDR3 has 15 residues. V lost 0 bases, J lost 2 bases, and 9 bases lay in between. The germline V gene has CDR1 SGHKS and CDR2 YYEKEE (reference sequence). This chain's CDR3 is CASSLGGLAGNTIYF. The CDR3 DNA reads TGTGCCAGCAGCTTGGGGGGACTAGCTGGAAACACCATATATTTT.

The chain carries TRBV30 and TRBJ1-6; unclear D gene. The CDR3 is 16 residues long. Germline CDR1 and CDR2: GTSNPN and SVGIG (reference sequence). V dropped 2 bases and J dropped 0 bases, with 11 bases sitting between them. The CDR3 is CAWSSLKSSYNSPLHF. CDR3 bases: TGTGCCTGGAGTTCCTTGAAGAGCTCCTATAATTCACCCCTCCACTTT.

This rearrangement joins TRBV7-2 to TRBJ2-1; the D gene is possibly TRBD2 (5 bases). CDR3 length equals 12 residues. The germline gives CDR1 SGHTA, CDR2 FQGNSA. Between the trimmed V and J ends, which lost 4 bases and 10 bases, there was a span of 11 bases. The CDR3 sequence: CASSYQRNEQFF. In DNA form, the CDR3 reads TGTGCCAGCAGCTACCAGCGGAACGAGCAGTTCTTC.